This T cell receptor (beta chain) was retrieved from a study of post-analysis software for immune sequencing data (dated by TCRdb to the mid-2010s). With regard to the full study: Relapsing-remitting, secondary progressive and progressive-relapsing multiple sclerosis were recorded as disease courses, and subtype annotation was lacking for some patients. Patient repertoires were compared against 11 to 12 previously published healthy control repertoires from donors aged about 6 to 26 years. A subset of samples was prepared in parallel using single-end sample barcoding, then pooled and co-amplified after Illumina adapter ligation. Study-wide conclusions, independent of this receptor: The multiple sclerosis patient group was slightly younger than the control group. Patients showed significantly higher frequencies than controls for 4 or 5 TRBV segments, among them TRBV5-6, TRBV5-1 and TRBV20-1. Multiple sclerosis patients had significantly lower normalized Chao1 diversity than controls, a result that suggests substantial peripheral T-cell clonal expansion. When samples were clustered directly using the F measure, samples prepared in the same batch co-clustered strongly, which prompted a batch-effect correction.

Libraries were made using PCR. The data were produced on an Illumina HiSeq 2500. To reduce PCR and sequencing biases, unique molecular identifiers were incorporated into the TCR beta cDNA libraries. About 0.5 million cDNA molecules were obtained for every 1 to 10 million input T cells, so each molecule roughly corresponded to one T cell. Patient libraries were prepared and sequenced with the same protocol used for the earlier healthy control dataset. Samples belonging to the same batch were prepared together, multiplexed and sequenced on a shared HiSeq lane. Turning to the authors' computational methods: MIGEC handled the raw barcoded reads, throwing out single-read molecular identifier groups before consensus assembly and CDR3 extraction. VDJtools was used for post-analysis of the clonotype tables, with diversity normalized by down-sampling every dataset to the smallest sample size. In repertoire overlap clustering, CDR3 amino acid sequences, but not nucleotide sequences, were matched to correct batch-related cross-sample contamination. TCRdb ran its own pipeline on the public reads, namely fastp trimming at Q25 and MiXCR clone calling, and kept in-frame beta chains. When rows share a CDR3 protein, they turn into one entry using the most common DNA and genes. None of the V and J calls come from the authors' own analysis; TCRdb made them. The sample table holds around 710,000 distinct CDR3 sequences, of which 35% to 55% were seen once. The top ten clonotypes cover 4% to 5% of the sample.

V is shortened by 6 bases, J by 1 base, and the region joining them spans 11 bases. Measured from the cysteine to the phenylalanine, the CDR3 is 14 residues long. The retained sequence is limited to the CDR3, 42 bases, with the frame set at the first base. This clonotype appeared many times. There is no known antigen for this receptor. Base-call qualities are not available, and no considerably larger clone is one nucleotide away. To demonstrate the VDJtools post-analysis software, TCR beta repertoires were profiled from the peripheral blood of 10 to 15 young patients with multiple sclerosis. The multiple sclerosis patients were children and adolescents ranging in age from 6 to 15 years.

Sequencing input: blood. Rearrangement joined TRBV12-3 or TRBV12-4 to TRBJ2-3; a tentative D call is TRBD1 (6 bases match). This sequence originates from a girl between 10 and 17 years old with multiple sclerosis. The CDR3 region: CASSPRQGTDTQYF. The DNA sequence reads TGTGCCAGCAGCCCGCGACAGGGCACAGATACGCAGTATTTT.